This T cell receptor beta chain was found in a study of cytomegalovirus exposure and HLA in healthy donors. Study-wide points: Later analysis showed TCR association rates varying by HLA locus, highest for DRB1 and lowest for HLA-C. Among TCR sequences, most were rare, though some public TCRs appeared in many donors. Clonal expansion, a later analysis showed, was greater in HLA-associated TCR beta chains than in equally common others.

Of note for this clone: Its antigen is undetermined.

Though probably carrying unrecorded immune exposures, donors were nominally healthy at sampling. This CDR3 has 16 residues. Both 60 Vbeta primers and 13 Jbeta primers went into the PCR. Data came from immunoSEQ multiplex PCR; TCRdb stores just in-frame clones and leaves some out. The sample lists more than 200,000 clones, 82% occurring once. The chain has TRBV21-1 and TRBJ1-3. TRBV21-1 is termed a pseudogene. The sequencing sample was made of PBMCs. The clonotype comes from a man aged 35-49 years in good health and CMV-seropositive. CDR3 bases: TGTGCCAGCAGCAAGGGGACGGGGGACTCTGGAAACACCATATATTTT. Amino acids: CASSKGTGDSGNTIYF.